These 25 T cell receptor beta chains were sequenced from one sample in a study of long-term antiretroviral therapy in people with HIV. immunoSEQ v3.0 was run at survey level. Assay used: immunoSEQ multiplex PCR; TCRdb lists only in-frame clones, some missing. The sample has tens of thousands of clones, 80% seen once; the top ten hold around 5.8%. Sequencing was performed on unsorted PBMCs, taken 3.4 years after starting antiretroviral therapy. Every receptor here comes from a man aged 25 to 45 with HIV.

This clone was counted a few times. Here the CDR3 DNA reads TGTGCCAGCACCTCTCAGGGCGGCTACGAGCAGTACTTC. As protein: CASTSQGGYEQYF. The J gene is TRBJ2-7, the V gene TRBV6-1; weak D call: TRBD1 (5 bases). The V and J ends lost 7 bases and 3 bases respectively, with 13 bases between them. The CDR3 contains 13 residues. CDR1 is MNHNS and CDR2 is SASEGT in the germline V gene.

The rearrangement links TRBV5-4 to TRBJ2-5; tentatively, D is TRBD2 (5 bases). V was trimmed by 4 bases and J by 2 bases, leaving 18 bases between them. The CDR3 totals 16 residues. Germline loops: CDR1 SGHNT, CDR2 YYREEE (reference sequence). The CDR3 DNA sequence: TGTGCCAGCAGCCGCTCGAACGGGATAGGACAAGAGACCCAGTACTTC. Translating it yields CASSRSNGIGQETQYF.

A single count supports this clone. The chain has TRBV5-1 and TRBJ1-1, with a possible D match to TRBD1 (5 bases). V lost 4 bases and J lost 1, with 11 bases in between. CDR1 and CDR2 (germline): SGHRS, YFSETQ. The CDR3 is 14 residues long. This chain's CDR3 is CASSGQGTNTEAFF. CDR3 nucleotide sequence: TGCGCCAGCAGCGGGCAGGGTACGAACACTGAAGCTTTCTTT.

The CDR3 loop is CASSPKDGYTF. The CDR3 DNA reads as TGTGCCAGCAGCCCGAAGGATGGCTACACCTTC. The chain has TRBV7-9 and TRBJ1-2; the D is unclear. Trimming took 5 bases from V and 6 from J, leaving 7 bases between them. The CDR3 has 11 amino acids. Looked up from germline, CDR1 is SEHNR and CDR2 is FQNEAQ (reference sequence).

This clone was observed once. The chain carries TRBV9 and TRBJ2-2; perhaps D is TRBD1 or TRBD2 (5 bases each). The CDR3 is 14 amino acids. Germline CDR1 and CDR2: SGDLS and YYNGEE. Between the trimmed V and J ends, which lost 7 bases and 4 bases, there was a span of 14 bases. This CDR3 reads CASGQDGTTGELFF. For the CDR3, the DNA is TGTGCCAGCGGCCAAGACGGGACCACCGGGGAGCTGTTTTTT.

The genes are TRBV19 and TRBJ1-5; D call uncertain. CDR3 size: 16 residues. CDR1 is LNHDA and CDR2 is SQIVND in the germline V gene (reference sequence). The V gene lost 0 bases and the J gene lost 4 bases, with 13 bases spanning the gap. DNA for the CDR3: TGTGCCAGTAGTATAGATTTATCACAGAGAAATCAGCCCCAGCATTTT. Amino acids: CASSIDLSQRNQPQHF.

The gene calls are TRBV30 and TRBJ1-4; no firm D call. Trimming shortened V by 3 bases and J by 8 bases, and 16 bases separated the two germline ends. The CDR3 covers 14 residues. The V gene's germline CDR1 is GTSNPN and CDR2 SVGIG (reference sequence). The chain's CDR3 is CAWRRALRGEKLFF. As DNA, the CDR3 is TGTGCCTGGAGGAGGGCCCTCCGAGGGGAAAAACTGTTTTTT. Full variable domain (rest looked up from reference TRBV30 and TRBJ1-4): SQTIHQWPATLVQPVGSPLSLECTVEGTSNPNLYWYRQAAGRGLQLLFYSVGIGQISSEVPQNLSASRPQDRQFILSSKKLLLSDSGFYLCAWRRALRGEKLFFGSGTQLSVL.

V is TRBV7-9 and J is TRBJ2-6, with D possibly being TRBD1 or TRBD2 (5 bases each). Germline V lookup: CDR1 SEHNR, CDR2 FQNEAQ (reference sequence). The CDR3 is 17 amino acids. The germline V and J ends were trimmed by 5 bases and 2 bases, with 16 bases remaining between them. The CDR3 here is CASSPVLGGTGANVLTF. The CDR3 DNA sequence: TGTGCCAGCAGCCCCGTGCTTGGGGGAACTGGGGCCAACGTCCTGACTTTC.

This chain joins TRBV7-2 and TRBJ2-7; D is perhaps TRBD1 or TRBD2 (6 bases each). The CDR3 covers 15 residues. V gave up 1 base and J gave up 3 bases, with 13 bases separating them. CDR1 and CDR2 from the germline V gene are SGHTA and FQGNSA. The CDR3 protein is CASSLGAGQYYEQYF. The CDR3 bases are TGTGCCAGCAGCTTAGGGGCGGGACAATACTACGAGCAGTACTTC.

This chain links TRBV7-9 with TRBJ1-5; D ambiguous. There are 14 residues in the CDR3. V lost 5 bases and J lost 4, with 12 bases in between. Germline CDR1 SEHNR, CDR2 FQNEAQ (reference sequence). The CDR3 DNA is TGTGCCAGCAGCGCCCCGGGCAGTAATCAGCCCCAGCATTTT. Protein: CASSAPGSNQPQHF.

This clone has a handful of counts. The V call is TRBV6-5, the J call TRBJ1-2; maybe TRBD1 (5 bases). The CDR3 is made up of 13 amino acids. Germline V gene lookup returns CDR1 MNHEY and CDR2 SVGAGI. V lost 7 bases, J lost 8 bases, and 17 bases lay in between. CDR3 residues: CASTSGGGRGYTF. CDR3 coding DNA: TGTGCCAGCACCTCCGGTGGGGGGAGAGGCTACACCTTC.

The chain uses TRBV30 and TRBJ2-7, with D tentatively TRBD1 or TRBD2 (5 bases each). The V gene lost 0 bases and the J gene lost 2 bases, with 11 bases spanning the gap. This CDR3 region has 14 residues. The germline gives CDR1 GTSNPN, CDR2 SVGIG (reference sequence). In DNA form, the CDR3 reads TGTGCCTGGAGTGTAGGGACCGCAGCCTACGAGCAGTACTTC. Translating it yields CAWSVGTAAYEQYF.

The chain links TRBV2 to TRBJ2-1, with TRBD2 as a possible D gene (6 bases). The CDR3 runs to 14 residues. The V and J ends lost 3 bases and 8 bases respectively, with 14 bases between them. The germline CDR1 and CDR2 sequences are SNHLY and FYNNEI. The CDR3 here is CASSDSAGTDEQFF. The CDR3 DNA reads TGTGCCAGCAGTGATTCGGCGGGAACTGATGAGCAGTTCTTC. Complete variable domain (other parts from reference TRBV2 and TRBJ2-1): EPEVTQTPSHQVTQMGQEVILRCVPISNHLYFYWYRQILGQKVEFLVSFYNNEISEKSEIFDDQFSVERPDGSNFTLKIRSTKLEDSAMYFCASSDSAGTDEQFFGPGTRLTVL.

The chain joins TRBV30 to TRBJ2-3; TRBD1 or TRBD2 may be the D gene (6 bases each). The CDR3 has 11 amino acids. Trimming took 8 bases from V and 8 from J, leaving 14 bases between them. The germline CDR1 and CDR2 sequences are GTSNPN and SVGIG (reference sequence). CDR3 protein: CAVGGLGTQYF. CDR3 in DNA: TGTGCCGTGGGGGGCCTTGGTACGCAGTATTTT.

The rearrangement links TRBV13 to TRBJ1-2; 7 nucleotides match TRBD1. In germline, CDR1 is PRHDT, CDR2 FYEKMQ (reference sequence). J was trimmed by 5 bases and V by 5 bases; bases with no gene match: 11. The length of the CDR3 is 15 residues. This CDR3 reads CASSVDRDLGYGYTF. CDR3 DNA: TGTGCCAGCAGCGTCGACAGGGATCTAGGGTATGGCTACACCTTC.

The CDR3 protein is CASSLVGLEETQYF. CDR3 DNA sequence: TGTGCCAGCAGCTTAGTGGGACTAGAGGAGACCCAGTACTTC. The J gene is TRBJ2-5, the V gene TRBV7-6, with TRBD2 identical over 8 bases. Germline-derived CDR1 and CDR2 are SGHVS and FNYEAQ. The CDR3 sequence is 14 residues long. V was pared by 1 base and J by 5 bases, with 3 bases of the junction left unmatched.

V usage is TRBV28 and J usage is TRBJ1-1; D might be TRBD1 (5 bases). The CDR3 loop spans 13 amino acids. V lost 5 bases, J lost 8 bases, and 15 bases lay in between. CDR1 is MDHEN and CDR2 is SYDVKM in the germline V gene. This CDR3 reads CASSKTGRPEAFF. CDR3 DNA: TGTGCCAGCAGTAAAACAGGTCGGCCCGAAGCTTTCTTT.

This chain links TRBV7-6 with TRBJ2-7, with TRBD1 matching 7 bases. Trimming at V came to 6 bases and at J to 2 bases, leaving 10 bases not matched to a gene. Germline CDR1 SGHVS, CDR2 FNYEAQ. The CDR3 extends over 15 amino acids. The CDR3 nucleotides read TGTGCCAGCAGTAACACCGGGACAGAGACCTACGAGCAGTACTTC. It codes for CASSNTGTETYEQYF. The full variable domain, with the rest looked up from reference TRBV7-6 and TRBJ2-7, is GAGVSQSPRYKVTKRGQDVALRCDPISGHVSLYWYRQALGQGPEFLTYFNYEAQQDKSGLPNDRFSAERPEGSISTLTIQRTEQRDSAMYRCASSNTGTETYEQYFGPGTRLTVT.

This clone was seen only a few times. The CDR3, as DNA: TGTGCCAGCAGCTCCGGGTCCGGGGGCCCGAACACCGGGGAGCTGTTTTTT. Its protein is CASSSGSGGPNTGELFF. The genes are TRBV4-2 and TRBJ2-2; perhaps D is TRBD1 or TRBD2 (6 bases each). Trimming left V 5 bases short and J 0 bases short, with 16 bases between. Looked up from germline, CDR1 is LGHNA and CDR2 is YNFKEQ. The length of the CDR3 is 17 residues.

This clone is medium-sized (0.01 to 0.1%) by share. The gene calls are TRBV28 and TRBJ1-1; D perhaps matches TRBD1 (6 bases). Germline V gene sequence: CDR1 MDHEN, CDR2 SYDVKM. Trimming stripped 1 base from V and 0 bases from J, with 15 bases between. The CDR3 loop spans 17 amino acids. The CDR3 DNA follows: TGTGCCAGCAGTTTATATGGAAGGGGGGACATGAACACTGAAGCTTTCTTT. Its translation is CASSLYGRGDMNTEAFF.

This sequence joins TRBV7-2 and TRBJ1-2; unclear D gene. Trimming took 1 base from V and 4 from J, leaving 4 bases between them. Germline lookup yields CDR1 SGHTA and CDR2 FQGNSA. The CDR3 has 12 amino acids. CDR3 sequence reads: CASSLVGYGYTF. In nucleotides, the CDR3 is TGTGCCAGCAGCTTAGTTGGCTATGGCTACACCTTC.

The chain combines TRBV5-6 with TRBJ2-5; unclear D gene. V lost 2 bases and J lost 8, with 16 bases in between. Germline values: CDR1 SGHDT, CDR2 YYEEEE. CDR3 length: 14 amino acids. The CDR3 spells CASSLWQAWETQYF. In DNA form, the CDR3 reads TGTGCCAGCAGCTTATGGCAGGCCTGGGAAACCCAGTACTTC. Combining the CDR3 with reference TRBV5-6 and TRBJ2-5 gives the whole variable domain DAGVTQSPTHLIKTRGQQVTLRCSPKSGHDTVSWYQQALGQGPQFIFQYYEEEERQRGNFPDRFSGHQFPNYSSELNVNALLLGDSALYLCASSLWQAWETQYFGPGTRLLVL.

This chain connects TRBV27 to TRBJ2-7; the D is unclear. Trimming stripped 3 bases from V and 0 bases from J, with 9 bases between. The CDR3 contains 14 residues. Germline V gene sequence: CDR1 MNHEY, CDR2 SMNVEV (reference sequence). CDR3 in amino acids: CASSLARSSYEQYF. The DNA of the CDR3 is TGTGCCAGCAGTTTGGCCAGGAGCTCCTACGAGCAGTACTTC.

This chain joins TRBV7-9 and TRBJ1-2, with no clear D. Germline CDR1 SEHNR, CDR2 FQNEAQ (reference sequence). CDR3 length: 12 amino acids. Trimming took 4 bases from V and 6 from J, leaving 9 bases between them. The CDR3 sequence is CASSSSGDGYTF. In DNA form, the CDR3 reads TGTGCCAGCAGCTCCTCGGGAGATGGCTACACCTTC. Full variable domain (missing parts from reference TRBV7-9 and TRBJ1-2): DTGVSQNPRHKITKRGQNVTFRCDPISEHNRLYWYRQTLGQGPEFLTYFQNEAQLEKSRLLSDRFSAERPKGSFSTLEIQRTEQGDSAMYLCASSSSGDGYTFGSGTRLTVV.

The chain uses TRBV23-1 and TRBJ1-2; TRBD1 agrees at 9 bases. Being an ORF, TRBV23-1 has a function that is uncertain. V shed 10 bases and J 6 bases; nucleotides not matched to a gene: 9. This CDR3 region has 13 residues. CDR3 coding DNA: TGCGCCACAACGGAGGACAGGGGCGATGGCTACACCTTC. It yields the protein CATTEDRGDGYTF.